One TCR beta chain is described in this entry. The clone's antigen remains unknown. It has no much larger one-base neighbor in the sample; base qualities were not kept. Each collaborating institution followed its own protocols to collect whole blood in K2EDTA tubes. For TCRbeta analysis, collaborator samples were shipped as frozen whole blood, as isolated PBMCs, or as DNA extracted from either sample type. The data belong to a study of blood T cell repertoires in COVID-19 (dated by TCRdb to the early 2020s). A note on the overall study: Samples from collaborators originated in the United States, Italy and Spain and spanned both the acute and convalescent phases of COVID-19. The prospective study material was composed of cDNA or gDNA derived from T cells, B-cell-depleted T cells, or PBMCs. Deeply sampled blood TCRbeta repertoires from subjects exposed to, actively infected with, or recovered from COVID-19 were included in the dataset. The repertoires were released in a freely available public database intended as a resource for research on the immune response to SARS-CoV-2. The samples were drawn from two sources: the first 160 participants of the ongoing ImmuneRACE study, and 1,200 or so subjects contributed by 6 global collaborators. Nearly every sample came with metadata listing a de-identified subject ID, COVID-19 status, age in years and sex. HLA class I and class II types, where available, came from metadata supplied by the sample provider rather than from assay-based typing. Summary of the overall study and its limitations: Clinical and demographic metadata were provided uncurated, with the amount varying by source and participant.

V and J are trimmed by 5 bases and 5 bases, and the gene matches miss 13 bases of the junction. From the cysteine through the phenylalanine, the CDR3 covers 16 amino acids. The only DNA kept is the CDR3, 48 bases in frame from the first base. According to the germline V gene (reference sequence), CDR1 reads SGHAT and CDR2 reads FQDESV. The immunoSEQ Assay, a bias-controlled multiplex PCR, was used to amplify TCRbeta CDR3 regions from genomic DNA. As for how the authors treated the data: The number of nucleated cells in each sample was estimated from the amplification of reference gene primers within the assay. To quantify the absolute abundance of each unique TCRbeta CDR3 rearrangement, sequence reads were collapsed and filtered. For each sample, productive Simpson clonality was calculated by taking the square root of Simpson's diversity index across productive rearrangements. Not all clones reach the TCRdb copy of this immuneACCESS table, which keeps in-frame sequences only. Checked studies attribute under half of the gap to unresolved V genes and leave the rest unexplained. V, J and clone size were drawn from that table, and D and trimming were deduced from the DNA. The sample table lists about 85,000 clones, 80% to 85% of them with a count of one. The ten biggest clones cover around 5.8% of the sample.

Here the chain combines TRBV11-1 and TRBJ2-5; TRBD2 fits 8 bases in the junction. Sample: peripheral blood. The origin of this receptor is a man in his fifties or sixties with acute or convalescent COVID-19. The bases are TGTGCCAGCAGCCCCCCGGGACTAGGAACCTCGGAGACCCAGTACTTC. This encodes CASSPPGLGTSETQYF.